This T cell receptor beta chain derives from a study of blood T cell repertoires in COVID-19. As for the study in general: PBMCs, B-cell-depleted T cells, or T cells provided the cDNA or gDNA that made up the material.

With V trimmed by 5 bases and J by 4 bases, 1 base remained unmatched. This CDR3 region has 11 residues. Germline V gene lookup returns CDR1 DFQATT and CDR2 SNEGSKA (reference sequence). Original methodology: Estimation of nucleated cell counts was performed using reference gene primer amplification. TCRdb keeps only in-frame clones here, not all; method: immunoSEQ multiplex PCR. Clonal size and the V and J genes are those of that table, whereas D and trimming came from the DNA. The sample yields about 130,000 clones, 85% seen once. This receptor was identified in a woman older than 75 with acute or convalescent COVID-19. Sequenced sample: peripheral blood. V gene TRBV20-1 combines with J gene TRBJ2-7, with 8 nucleotides matching TRBD1. The CDR3 nucleotides are TGCAGTGCTGGACAGGGTTACGAGCAGTACGTC. The encoded protein is CSAGQGYEQYV.